The present T cell receptor (beta chain) was sequenced within a study of T cells after yellow fever vaccination. Study-wide background: Where fractions had low cell numbers, libraries were prepared from them with the SMART-Seq v4 Ultra Low Input RNA kit. Overall study results and limits: The booster response re-showed most primary clones: around 96% CD4, about 89% CD8.

This clonotype was seen only a few times. Its cognate antigen is unknown. The V and J ends lost 2 bases and 2 bases respectively, with 12 bases between them. The CDR3 is 15 residues long. Germline V gene lookup returns CDR1 KGHSH and CDR2 LQKENI. TCRdb analysed the 5' RACE reads with MiXCR anew, one entry per CDR3 protein. The sample holds a few hundred thousand distinct CDR3 sequences, about 7.1% seen once. The specimen was CD4+ T cells sorted from PBMCs, collected 15 days after the yellow fever booster vaccination. This TCR was sampled from a man aged 25 to 45 who received the YFV17D yellow fever vaccine. The chain is built from TRBV18 and TRBJ2-5, with D hard to call. For the CDR3, the DNA is TGTGCCAGCTCACCAGGGTTCAGCGCTCAAGAGACCCAGTACTTC. Its translation: CASSPGFSAQETQYF.